This entry features one TCR beta chain sequence. The antigen is undetermined. This sample is part of a study of T-cell memory formation after mild COVID-19. The CDR3 totals 13 residues. Per germline, CDR1 LGHDT and CDR2 YNNKEL (reference sequence). V trimming: 4 bases; J trimming: 8 bases; junction bases outside the gene matches: 4. TCRalpha and TCRbeta libraries used 5'RACE with constant-segment primers and UMIs. One entry per CDR3 protein, called by TCRdb with MiXCR from the 5' RACE reads. The sample consists of about 190,000 distinct CDR3 sequences, 25% to 35% of them appearing once. Study-level results: Certain responding clones were present in pre-infection memory, suggesting participation of cross-reactive memory.

V gene TRBV3-1 combines with J gene TRBJ1-1; 10 nucleotides match TRBD1. The sequencing sample was made of PBMCs or a T cell subset sorted from them (not recorded which). The receptor was derived from an adult woman who had mild COVID-19 (a few samples of this study predate the infection). Cell type and time point are not known. In DNA, the CDR3 is TGTGCCAGCAGCCGAGGGACAGGGGCCGAAGCTTTCTTT. Protein sequence: CASSRGTGAEAFF.